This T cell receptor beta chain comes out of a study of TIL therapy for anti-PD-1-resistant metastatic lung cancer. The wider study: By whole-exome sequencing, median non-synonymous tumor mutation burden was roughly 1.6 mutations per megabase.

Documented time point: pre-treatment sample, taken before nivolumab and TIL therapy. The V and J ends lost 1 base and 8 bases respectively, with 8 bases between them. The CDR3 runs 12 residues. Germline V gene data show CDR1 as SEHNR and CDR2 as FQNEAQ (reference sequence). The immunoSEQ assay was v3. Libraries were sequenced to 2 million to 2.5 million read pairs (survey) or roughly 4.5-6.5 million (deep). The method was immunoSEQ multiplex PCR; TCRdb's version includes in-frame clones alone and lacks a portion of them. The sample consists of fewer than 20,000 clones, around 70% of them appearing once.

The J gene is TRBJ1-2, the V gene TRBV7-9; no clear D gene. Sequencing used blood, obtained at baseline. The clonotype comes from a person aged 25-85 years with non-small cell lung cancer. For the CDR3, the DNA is TGTGCCAGCAGCTTAGGGGAGTACGGCTACACCTTC. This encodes CASSLGEYGYTF.